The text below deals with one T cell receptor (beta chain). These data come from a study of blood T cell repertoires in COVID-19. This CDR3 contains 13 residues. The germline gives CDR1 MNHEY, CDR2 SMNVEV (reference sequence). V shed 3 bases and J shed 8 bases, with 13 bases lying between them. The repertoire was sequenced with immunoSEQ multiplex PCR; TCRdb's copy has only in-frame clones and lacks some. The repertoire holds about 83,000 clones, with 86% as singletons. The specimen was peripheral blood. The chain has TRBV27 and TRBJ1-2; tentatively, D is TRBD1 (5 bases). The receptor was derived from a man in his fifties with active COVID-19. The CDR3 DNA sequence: TGTGCCAGCAGTTTCTTGGGGTCAGGGGGCTACACCTTC. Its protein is CASSFLGSGGYTF.